One and the same sample provided the 20 T cell receptor beta chains below, sequenced in a study of STAT3 mutations in large granular lymphocyte leukemia. Using immunoSEQ multiplex PCR, the repertoire was profiled, and TCRdb retains in-frame clones only, with some absent. This table holds over 30,000 clones, 75% to 90% found once. The antigens for these receptors are not known. Study results and caveats: Every T-LGLL patient had at least one immunodominant TCRbeta clonotype.

Sequencing was carried out using peripheral blood mononuclear cells. Source of these receptors: a man aged 60 to 75 with T-cell large granular lymphocyte leukemia. Some clones in this sample may be carry-over from other donors' samples.

The gene calls are TRBV6-1 and TRBJ2-3; a weak D match, TRBD1 (6 bases). Trimming left V 4 bases short and J 8 bases short, with 13 bases between. Germline V gives CDR1 MNHNS, CDR2 SASEGT. The CDR3 consists of 13 residues. The chain's CDR3 is CASSGTGSATQYF. The CDR3 DNA is TGTGCCAGCAGTGGCACAGGGTCCGCTACGCAGTATTTT.

CDR3 region: CATRRVPYEQYF. The DNA of the CDR3 is TGTGCCACCAGGAGGGTTCCCTACGAGCAGTACTTC. The chain couples TRBV6-5 to TRBJ2-7, with D perhaps matching TRBD2 (6 bases). This CDR3 has 12 residues. Germline V gene lookup returns CDR1 MNHEY and CDR2 SVGAGI. With 10 bases removed from V and 2 bases from J, the gap between germline ends came to 12 bases.

The chain uses TRBV5-4 and TRBJ2-2, with D perhaps matching TRBD2 (5 bases). Trimming shortened V by 3 bases and J by 2 bases, and 11 bases separated the two germline ends. The germline CDR1 and CDR2 sequences are SGHNT and YYREEE (reference sequence). The CDR3 extends over 15 amino acids. In DNA, the CDR3 is TGTGCCAGCAGCTACCCTAGCACAAACACCGGGGAGCTGTTTTTT. This sequence encodes CASSYPSTNTGELFF. Drawing the rest from reference TRBV5-4 and TRBJ2-2, the complete variable domain is ETGVTQSPTHLIKTRGQQVTLRCSSQSGHNTVSWYQQALGQGPQFIFQYYREEENGRGNFPPRFSGLQFPNYSSELNVNALELDDSALYLCASSYPSTNTGELFFGEGSRLTVL.

This chain links TRBV6-4 with TRBJ2-7; the match to TRBD2 covers 10 bases. The V gene's germline CDR1 is MRHNA and CDR2 SNTAGT. The CDR3 has 17 residues. The V gene end was trimmed by 4 bases and the J gene end by 5 bases; junction bases not matched to a gene: 14. CDR3 sequence: CASSGGDGTSVRNEQYF. The CDR3 region has the DNA TGTGCCAGCAGTGGAGGGGACGGGACTAGCGTACGGAACGAGCAGTACTTC.

The chain recombines TRBV15 with TRBJ2-5, with TRBD2 as a possible D gene (5 bases). CDR3 length: 13 residues. V lost 3 bases and J lost 4, with 9 bases in between. Germline V gene sequence: CDR1 LNHNV, CDR2 YYDKDF (reference sequence). DNA for the CDR3: TGTGCCACCAGCAGTCTAGGAGGAGAGACCCAGTACTTC. Translating it yields CATSSLGGETQYF.

This chain connects TRBV7-2 to TRBJ1-6, with no clear D. The CDR3 spans 13 residues. Trimming pared 3 bases from V and 6 bases from J, leaving 6 bases between. The germline gives CDR1 SGHTA, CDR2 FQGNSA. The CDR3 region is CASSLALNSPLHF. CDR3 DNA: TGTGCCAGCAGCTTGGCACTTAATTCACCCCTCCACTTT.

The chain links TRBV12-5 to TRBJ1-2; 11 bases are shared with TRBD1. Trimming at V came to 2 bases and at J to 5 bases, leaving 7 bases not matched to a gene. The CDR3 covers 16 residues. Per germline, CDR1 LGHNT and CDR2 FRNRAP. CDR3: CASGLSFRDRGYGYTF. The CDR3 DNA reads as TGTGCTAGTGGTTTGTCCTTCCGGGACAGGGGGTATGGCTACACCTTC.

This chain connects TRBV27 to TRBJ2-1; 8 bases match TRBD2. J lost 7 bases, V lost 3 bases, and 11 bases had no gene match. Germline V lookup: CDR1 MNHEY, CDR2 SMNVEV (reference sequence). CDR3 length equals 16 residues. The CDR3 here is CASSFQAGVSVNEQFF. In DNA, the CDR3 is TGTGCCAGCAGTTTCCAAGCGGGAGTGTCGGTGAATGAGCAGTTCTTC.

The chain joins TRBV5-6 to TRBJ2-3; D is undetermined. CDR1 SGHDT and CDR2 YYEEEE come from the germline V gene. This CDR3 spans 16 amino acids. V lost 4 bases to trimming and J lost 2 bases, with 17 bases between them. CDR3 nucleotides: TGTGCCAGCAGCCCCAGGTGGGCCTCTCTCACAGATACGCAGTATTTT. Translated: CASSPRWASLTDTQYF. Combining the CDR3 with reference TRBV5-6 and TRBJ2-3 gives the whole variable domain DAGVTQSPTHLIKTRGQQVTLRCSPKSGHDTVSWYQQALGQGPQFIFQYYEEEERQRGNFPDRFSGHQFPNYSSELNVNALLLGDSALYLCASSPRWASLTDTQYFGPGTRLTVL.

V gene TRBV2 combines with J gene TRBJ2-7; perhaps TRBD2 as D (6 bases). The CDR3 is 14 amino acids. Trimming shortened V by 8 bases and J by 3 bases, and 17 bases separated the two germline ends. CDR1 and CDR2 (germline): SNHLY, FYNNEI. CDR3 in DNA: TGTGCCAGCGGACGACAGACGGGGGTCTACGAGCAGTACTTC. It specifies CASGRQTGVYEQYF.

J is TRBJ2-3 and V is TRBV18; D may correspond to TRBD1 or TRBD2 (5 bases each). CDR1 and CDR2 from the germline V gene are KGHSH and LQKENI. Trimming removed 8 bases at V and 0 bases at J, with 12 bases between. The CDR3 contains 14 residues. CDR3: CASEGTPSTDTQYF. The CDR3, as DNA: TGTGCCAGCGAAGGGACGCCGAGCACAGATACGCAGTATTTT.

The chain joins TRBV5-1 to TRBJ2-5; perhaps TRBD2 as D (6 bases). The CDR3 loop spans 16 amino acids. The V and J ends lost 0 bases and 0 bases respectively, with 12 bases between them. CDR1 and CDR2 (germline): SGHRS, YFSETQ. The CDR3 DNA reads as TGCGCCAGCAGCTTGGGTTGGCGGGGAGACCAAGAGACCCAGTACTTC. It specifies CASSLGWRGDQETQYF. The variable domain in full, with the rest retrieved from reference TRBV5-1 and TRBJ2-5, is KAGVTQTPRYLIKTRGQQVTLSCSPISGHRSVSWYQQTPGQGLQFLFEYFSETQRNKGNFPGRFSGRQFSNSRSEMNVSTLELGDSALYLCASSLGWRGDQETQYFGPGTRLLVL.

This chain uses TRBV5-4 with TRBJ2-7; D gene uncertain. The germline V gene has CDR1 SGHNT and CDR2 YYREEE (reference sequence). There are 13 residues in the CDR3. V lost 1 base and J lost 0, with 5 bases in between. For the CDR3, the DNA is TGTGCCAGCAGCTTGCCTCCCTCCTACGAGCAGTACTTC. Amino acids: CASSLPPSYEQYF.

V is TRBV21-1 and J is TRBJ2-7; TRBD1, the D gene given by the table, was not confirmed from the DNA. TRBV21-1 is tagged as a pseudogene. The CDR3 is 18 amino acids. CDR3 sequence reads: CASSKRERDRRFSYEQYF. DNA of the CDR3: TGTGCCAGCAGCAAAAGAGAGAGGGACAGAAGATTCTCCTACGAGCAGTACTTC.

The V gene is TRBV7-9, the J gene TRBJ2-1; the D is unclear. Trimming pared 6 bases from V and 10 bases from J, leaving 16 bases between. Germline loops: CDR1 SEHNR, CDR2 FQNEAQ (reference sequence). The CDR3 covers 13 residues. The CDR3 DNA follows: TGTGCCAGCAGTCATAGGCAGTACGAGGAGCAGTTCTTC. Its protein product is CASSHRQYEEQFF.

This rearrangement joins TRBV4-3 to TRBJ2-2, with TRBD1 matching 8 bases. V dropped 1 base and J dropped 6; count of bases not matched to a gene: 7. This CDR3 is built from 16 residues. Germline CDR1 LGHNA, CDR2 YSLEER. CDR3: CASSQGSTGVAGELFF. The CDR3 coding sequence is TGCGCCAGCAGCCAAGGTTCGACAGGGGTTGCCGGGGAGCTGTTTTTT.

The rearrangement uses TRBV5-1 and TRBJ2-3, with TRBD2 identical over 8 bases. The CDR3 consists of 14 residues. CDR1 SGHRS and CDR2 YFSETQ come from the germline V gene. Losses at the gene ends were 1 base for V and 4 bases for J; bases not matched to a gene: 2. The CDR3 DNA sequence: TGCGCCAGCAGCTTGACGGGAGGGGCAGATACGCAGTATTTT. Amino acids: CASSLTGGADTQYF.

The genes are TRBV6-5 and TRBJ2-1; a weak D match, TRBD2 (6 bases). The CDR3 runs to 12 residues. Germline CDR1 and CDR2: MNHEY and SVGAGI. V lost 4 bases to trimming and J lost 6 bases, with 7 bases between them. CDR3 loop: CASSFGGNEQFF. As DNA, the CDR3 is TGTGCCAGCAGTTTCGGGGGCAATGAGCAGTTCTTC.

This chain uses TRBV11-2 with TRBJ2-5, with D tentatively TRBD1 or TRBD2 (5 bases each). CDR3 length equals 14 residues. V gave up 5 bases and J gave up 1 base, with 11 bases separating them. Germline-derived CDR1 and CDR2 are SGHAT and FQNNGV. CDR3 loop: CASSPTGGQETQYF. DNA for the CDR3: TGTGCCAGCAGCCCCACAGGAGGCCAAGAGACCCAGTACTTC.

The rearrangement uses TRBV5-1 and TRBJ2-5, with unresolved D. The CDR3 is 13 residues long. Germline V lookup: CDR1 SGHRS, CDR2 YFSETQ. V was shortened by 0 bases and J by 2 bases, with 5 bases between the two germline ends. The CDR3 spells CASSLVQQETQYF. The CDR3 DNA sequence: TGCGCCAGCAGCTTGGTCCAGCAAGAGACCCAGTACTTC. Filled out from reference TRBV5-1 and TRBJ2-5, the complete variable domain reads KAGVTQTPRYLIKTRGQQVTLSCSPISGHRSVSWYQQTPGQGLQFLFEYFSETQRNKGNFPGRFSGRQFSNSRSEMNVSTLELGDSALYLCASSLVQQETQYFGPGTRLLVL.